This TCR beta chain was identified in a study of cytomegalovirus exposure and HLA in healthy donors. Study details: Among a few hundred genotyped donors, around 80% fell in the Caucasian-associated ancestry cluster. Study observations and caveats: Fewer N-insertions than the roughly 670-donor mean were reportedly shown by an Asian-associated ancestry cluster in a later analysis. Researchers had no immune exposure information except CMV serostatus available. Presence/absence analyses assumed roughly uniform sequencing depth across donors, which may not hold.

Comments on this clone: Antigen specificity is unknown.

The CDR3 extends over 15 amino acids. The germline V gene encodes CDR1 SGHRS and CDR2 YFSETQ. V dropped 0 bases and J dropped 2; count of bases not matched to a gene: 3. The PCR was carried out with 60 Vbeta primers and 13 Jbeta primers. Using immunoSEQ multiplex PCR, the repertoire was profiled, and TCRdb retains in-frame clones only, with some absent. This table has about 110,000 clones, less than 80% appearing once. The sequenced material came from PBMCs. The chain combines TRBV5-1 with TRBJ2-3; 7 nucleotides match TRBD1. The sequence came from a man between 60 and 70 years old in good health and CMV-seronegative. The DNA of the CDR3 is TGCGCCAGCAGCTTGGACAGGGGTGACACAGATACGCAGTATTTT. Its translation is CASSLDRGDTDTQYF.